The entry below describes one T cell receptor (beta chain). This sample was included in a study of blood T cell repertoires in COVID-19. Looking at the study overall: PBMCs, B-cell-depleted T cells, or T cells were the source of the cDNA or gDNA that made up the material.

V lost 1 base to trimming and J lost 5 bases; unmatched junction nucleotides: 9. This CDR3 region has 16 residues. Germline V gene sequence: CDR1 SGHRS, CDR2 YFSETQ. In the original analysis: Estimation of nucleated cell counts relied on the amplification of reference gene primers. The repertoire was sequenced with immunoSEQ multiplex PCR; TCRdb's copy has only in-frame clones and lacks some. That table is the source of V, J and clone size, and D and trimming were worked out from the DNA. This sample has tens of thousands of clones; approximately 87% occur once, and the top ten carry 4.5% to 5%. Sequencing input: peripheral blood. V usage is TRBV5-1 and J usage is TRBJ2-1; TRBD2 matches at 7 bases. This receptor was taken from a human donor in a cohort sampled during active COVID-19. The CDR3 loop is CASSLRAGAGHNEQFF. The CDR3 bases are TGCGCCAGCAGCTTGAGGGCGGGAGCCGGTCACAATGAGCAGTTCTTC.